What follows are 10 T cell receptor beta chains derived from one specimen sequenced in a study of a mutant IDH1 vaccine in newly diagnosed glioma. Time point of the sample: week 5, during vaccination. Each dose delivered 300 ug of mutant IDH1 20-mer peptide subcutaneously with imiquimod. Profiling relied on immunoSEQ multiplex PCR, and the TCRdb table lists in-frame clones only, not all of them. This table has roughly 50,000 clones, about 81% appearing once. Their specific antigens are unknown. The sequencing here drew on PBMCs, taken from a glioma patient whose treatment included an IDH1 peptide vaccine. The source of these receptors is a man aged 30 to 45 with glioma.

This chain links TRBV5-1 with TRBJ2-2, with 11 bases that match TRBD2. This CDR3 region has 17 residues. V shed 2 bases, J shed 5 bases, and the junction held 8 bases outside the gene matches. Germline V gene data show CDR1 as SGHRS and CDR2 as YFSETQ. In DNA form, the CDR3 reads TGCGCCAGCAGCTTCGGTAGCGGGGGGGCCTCTACCGGGGAGCTGTTTTTT. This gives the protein CASSFGSGGASTGELFF.

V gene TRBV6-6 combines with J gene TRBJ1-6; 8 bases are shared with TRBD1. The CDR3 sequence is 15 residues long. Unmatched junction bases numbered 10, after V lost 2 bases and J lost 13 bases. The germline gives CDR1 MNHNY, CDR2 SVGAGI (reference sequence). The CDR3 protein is CASSYHGQGRAPLHF. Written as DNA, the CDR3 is TGTGCCAGCAGTTACCACGGACAGGGAAGAGCTCCCCTCCACTTT.

This CDR3 is CSVGELTAYGYTF. In DNA form, the CDR3 reads TGCAGCGTTGGAGAACTCACCGCCTATGGCTACACCTTC. This chain joins TRBV29-1 and TRBJ1-2; D call uncertain. The CDR3 runs 13 residues. Germline V lookup: CDR1 SQVTM, CDR2 ANQGSEA. V was trimmed by 4 bases and J by 4 bases, leaving 13 bases between them.

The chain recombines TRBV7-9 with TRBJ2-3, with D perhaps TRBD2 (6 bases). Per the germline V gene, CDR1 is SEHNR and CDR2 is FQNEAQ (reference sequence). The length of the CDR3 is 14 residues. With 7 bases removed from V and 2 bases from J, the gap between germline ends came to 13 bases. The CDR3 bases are TGTGCCAGCATCAAGCGGGCGAACACAGATACGCAGTATTTT. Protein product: CASIKRANTDTQYF.

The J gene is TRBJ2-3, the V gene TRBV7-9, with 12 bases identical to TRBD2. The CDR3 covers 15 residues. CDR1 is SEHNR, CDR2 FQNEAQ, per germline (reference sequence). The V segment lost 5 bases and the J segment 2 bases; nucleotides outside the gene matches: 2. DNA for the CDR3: TGTGCCAGCAGCCGGACTAGCGGGGCCACAGATACGCAGTATTTT. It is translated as CASSRTSGATDTQYF.

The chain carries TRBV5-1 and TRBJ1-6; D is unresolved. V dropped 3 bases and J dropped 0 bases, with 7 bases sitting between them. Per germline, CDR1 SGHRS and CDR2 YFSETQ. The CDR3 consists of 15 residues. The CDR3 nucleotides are TGCGCCAGCAGCTCGGGCGTCTCCTATAATTCACCCCTCCACTTT. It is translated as CASSSGVSYNSPLHF.

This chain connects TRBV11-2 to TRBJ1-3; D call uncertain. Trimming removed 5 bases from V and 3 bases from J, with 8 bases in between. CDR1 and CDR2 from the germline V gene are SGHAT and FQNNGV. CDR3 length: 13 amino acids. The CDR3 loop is CASSPYVGNTIYF. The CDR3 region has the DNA TGTGCCAGCAGCCCCTACGTTGGAAACACCATATATTTT.

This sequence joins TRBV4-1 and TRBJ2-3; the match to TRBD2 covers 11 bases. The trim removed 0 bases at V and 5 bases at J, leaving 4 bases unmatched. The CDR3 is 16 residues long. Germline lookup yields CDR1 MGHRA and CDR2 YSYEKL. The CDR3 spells CASSQDDTSGGDTQYF. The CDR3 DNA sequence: TGCGCCAGCAGCCAAGATGACACTAGCGGGGGAGATACGCAGTATTTT.

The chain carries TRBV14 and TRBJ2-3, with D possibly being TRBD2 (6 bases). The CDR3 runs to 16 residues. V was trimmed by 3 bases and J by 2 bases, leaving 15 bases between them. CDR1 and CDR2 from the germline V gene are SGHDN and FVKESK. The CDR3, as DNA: TGTGCCAGCAGCCATATGACTAGTCCTAACACAGATACGCAGTATTTT. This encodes CASSHMTSPNTDTQYF.

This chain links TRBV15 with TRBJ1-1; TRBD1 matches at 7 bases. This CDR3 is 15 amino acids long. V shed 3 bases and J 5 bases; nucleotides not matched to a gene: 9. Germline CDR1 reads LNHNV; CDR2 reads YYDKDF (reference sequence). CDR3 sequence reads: CATSSGIGGRTEAFF. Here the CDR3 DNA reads TGTGCCACCAGCAGCGGGATAGGGGGCCGAACTGAAGCTTTCTTT. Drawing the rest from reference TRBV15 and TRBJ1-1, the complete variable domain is DAMVIQNPRYQVTQFGKPVTLSCSQTLNHNVMYWYQQKSSQAPKLLFHYYDKDFNNEADTPDNFQSRRPNTSFCFLDIRSPGLGDTAMYLCATSSGIGGRTEAFFGQGTRLTVV.